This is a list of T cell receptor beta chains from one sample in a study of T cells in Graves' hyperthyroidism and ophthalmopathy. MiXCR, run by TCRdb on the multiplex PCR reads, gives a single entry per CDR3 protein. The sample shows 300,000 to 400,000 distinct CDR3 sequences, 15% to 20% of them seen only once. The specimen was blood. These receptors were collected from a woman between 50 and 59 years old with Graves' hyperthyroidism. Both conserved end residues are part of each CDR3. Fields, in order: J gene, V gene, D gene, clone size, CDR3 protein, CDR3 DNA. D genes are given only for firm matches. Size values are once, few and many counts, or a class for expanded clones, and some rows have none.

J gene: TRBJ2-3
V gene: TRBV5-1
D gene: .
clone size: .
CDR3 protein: CASSLAGLAAASTDTQYF
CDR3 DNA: TGCGCCAGCAGCTTGGCCGGGTTAGCCGCGGCTAGCACAGATACGCAGTATTTT

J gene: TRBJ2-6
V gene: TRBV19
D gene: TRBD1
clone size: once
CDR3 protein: CASRQTGSGANVLTF
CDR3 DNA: TGTGCCAGTAGACAGACAGGGTCTGGGGCCAACGTCCTGACTTTC

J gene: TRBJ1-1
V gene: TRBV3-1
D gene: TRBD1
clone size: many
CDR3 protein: CASSRQGDLTEAFF
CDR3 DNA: TGTGCCAGCAGCCGACAGGGGGATTTGACTGAAGCTTTCTTT

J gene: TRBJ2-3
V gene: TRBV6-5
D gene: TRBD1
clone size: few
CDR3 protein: CASSYSGTGFTDTQYF
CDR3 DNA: TGTGCCAGCAGTTACTCGGGGACAGGGTTCACAGATACGCAGTATTTT

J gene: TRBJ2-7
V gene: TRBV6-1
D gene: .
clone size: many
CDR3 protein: CASRRTESYEQYF
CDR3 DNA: TGTGCCAGCAGACGGACCGAGAGTTACGAGCAGTACTTC

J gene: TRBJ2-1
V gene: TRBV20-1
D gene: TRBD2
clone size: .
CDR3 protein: CSALAGENYNEQFF
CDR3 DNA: TGCAGTGCTTTAGCGGGAGAAAACTACAATGAGCAGTTCTTC

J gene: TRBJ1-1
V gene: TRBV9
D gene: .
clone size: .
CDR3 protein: CASSAWGSTEAFF
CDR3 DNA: TGTGCCAGCAGCGCCTGGGGGTCAACTGAAGCTTTCTTT

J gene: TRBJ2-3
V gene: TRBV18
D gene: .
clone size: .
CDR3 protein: CASSPRRGANTQYF
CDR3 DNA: TGTGCCAGCTCACCCCGAAGGGGCGCAAATACGCAGTATTTT

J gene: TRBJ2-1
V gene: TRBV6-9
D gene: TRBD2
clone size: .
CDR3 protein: CASSSLNLAGGSYNEQFF
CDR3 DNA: TGTGCCAGCAGTTCGCTTAATTTAGCGGGGGGCTCCTACAATGAGCAGTTCTTC

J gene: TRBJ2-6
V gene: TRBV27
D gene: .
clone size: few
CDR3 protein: CASSFSGVVSGANVLTF
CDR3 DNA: TGTGCCAGCAGTTTCTCGGGGGTGGTTTCTGGGGCCAACGTCCTGACTTTC

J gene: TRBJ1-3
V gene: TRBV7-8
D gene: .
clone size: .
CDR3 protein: CASSPDGDSGNTIYF
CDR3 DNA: TGTGCCAGCAGCCCAGACGGAGACTCTGGAAACACCATATATTTT

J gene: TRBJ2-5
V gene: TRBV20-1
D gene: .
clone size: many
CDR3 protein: CSARPREKGETQYF
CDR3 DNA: TGCAGTGCTCGCCCCAGGGAAAAGGGAGAGACCCAGTACTTC

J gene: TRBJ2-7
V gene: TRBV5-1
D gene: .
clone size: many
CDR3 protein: CASSEIGQSYEQYF
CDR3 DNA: TGCGCCAGCAGCGAGATCGGACAGAGCTACGAGCAGTACTTC

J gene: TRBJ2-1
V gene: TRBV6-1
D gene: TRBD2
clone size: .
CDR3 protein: CASSSGLAGSYNEQFF
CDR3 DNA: TGTGCCAGCAGTTCCGGGCTAGCGGGCTCCTACAATGAGCAGTTCTTC

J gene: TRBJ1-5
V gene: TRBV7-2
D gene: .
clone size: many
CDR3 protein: CASSSGMDQPQHF
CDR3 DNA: TGTGCCAGCAGCTCAGGGATGGATCAGCCCCAGCATTTT

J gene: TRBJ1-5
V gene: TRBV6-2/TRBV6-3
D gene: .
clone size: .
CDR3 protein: CASSFGGAYQPQHF
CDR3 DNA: TGTGCCAGCAGTTTCGGTGGAGCCTATCAGCCCCAGCATTTT

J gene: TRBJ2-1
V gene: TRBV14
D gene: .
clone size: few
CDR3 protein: CASSPEGYVSGQFF
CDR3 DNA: TGTGCCAGCAGCCCAGAAGGCTACGTTAGTGGGCAGTTCTTC

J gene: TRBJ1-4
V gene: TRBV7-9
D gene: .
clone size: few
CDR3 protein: CASSSTASTNEKLFF
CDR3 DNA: TGTGCCAGCAGCAGTACAGCGTCAACTAATGAAAAACTGTTTTTT

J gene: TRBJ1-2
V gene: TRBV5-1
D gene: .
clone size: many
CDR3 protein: CASSLVQGDGYTF
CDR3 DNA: TGCGCCAGCAGCTTGGTTCAGGGCGATGGCTACACCTTC

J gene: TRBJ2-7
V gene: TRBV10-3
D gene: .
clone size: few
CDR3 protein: CAISVRTTGDYEQYF
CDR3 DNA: TGTGCCATCAGTGTCCGGACTACTGGGGACTACGAGCAGTACTTC

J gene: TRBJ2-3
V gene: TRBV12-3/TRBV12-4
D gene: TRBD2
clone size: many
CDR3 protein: CASSLGGGSDTQYF
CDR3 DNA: TGTGCCAGCAGTTTAGGGGGGGGGTCAGATACGCAGTATTTT

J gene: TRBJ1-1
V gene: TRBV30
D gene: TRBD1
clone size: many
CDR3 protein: CAWSRDRDATEAFF
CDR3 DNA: TGTGCCTGGAGTCGGGACAGGGATGCCACTGAAGCTTTCTTT

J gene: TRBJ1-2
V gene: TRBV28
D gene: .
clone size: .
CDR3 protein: CASSLYYGYTF
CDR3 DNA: TGTGCCAGCAGTTTATACTATGGCTACACCTTC

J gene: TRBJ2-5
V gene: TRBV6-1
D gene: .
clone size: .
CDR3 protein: CATAPPGVEETQYF
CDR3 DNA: TGTGCCACTGCCCCCCCAGGGGTGGAAGAGACCCAGTACTTC

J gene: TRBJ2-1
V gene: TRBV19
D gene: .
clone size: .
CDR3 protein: CASRLHSEQFF
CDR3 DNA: TGTGCCAGTAGACTCCATTCTGAGCAGTTCTTC